What follows are 8 T cell receptor beta chains derived from one specimen sequenced in a study of blood T cell repertoires in COVID-19. Here immunoSEQ multiplex PCR was the method, and the copy in TCRdb shows in-frame clones only, minus some. Among approximately 50,000 clones, around four fifths were seen once, and the ten largest hold under 7%. The material sequenced was peripheral blood. The source of these receptors is a man between 65 and 85 years old with active COVID-19.

The V call is TRBV6-4, the J call TRBJ2-7; 8 bases agree with TRBD1. With V trimmed by 6 bases and J by 4 bases, 8 bases remained unmatched. Germline lookup yields CDR1 MRHNA and CDR2 SNTAGT. The CDR3 has 14 amino acids. The chain's CDR3 is CASSGQGNSYEQYF. The CDR3, as DNA: TGTGCCAGCAGCGGACAGGGAAACTCTTACGAGCAGTACTTC.

The J gene is TRBJ1-3, the V gene TRBV9; no clear D gene. The V gene lost 0 bases and the J gene lost 11 bases, with 18 bases spanning the gap. From germline, CDR1 is SGDLS and CDR2 YYNGEE. This CDR3 has 15 residues. CDR3 sequence (DNA): TGTGCCAGCAGCGTAGAATTCACCCAACAAGGAGCCATATATTTT. This encodes CASSVEFTQQGAIYF.

This rearrangement joins TRBV19 to TRBJ2-7; no clear D. There are 13 residues in the CDR3. V was shortened by 3 bases and J by 3 bases, with 9 bases between the two germline ends. Germline V gene lookup returns CDR1 LNHDA and CDR2 SQIVND (reference sequence). This chain's CDR3 is CASSIGRGYEQYF. The CDR3, as DNA: TGTGCCAGTAGTATCGGCAGAGGCTACGAGCAGTACTTC.

This chain links TRBV21-1 with TRBJ1-6. TRBV21-1 is a documented pseudogene. The CDR3 spans 15 residues. The CDR3 nucleotides read TGTGCCAGCAGCAAAGTGGCGGTCCGGAATTCACCCCTCCACTTT. It translates to CASSKVAVRNSPLHF.

The chain uses TRBV9 and TRBJ1-1; D uncertain. The length of the CDR3 is 14 residues. V was shortened by 3 bases and J by 3 bases, with 12 bases between the two germline ends. Per germline, CDR1 SGDLS and CDR2 YYNGEE. The CDR3 here is CASSEVPQYTEAFF. CDR3 coding DNA: TGTGCCAGCAGCGAAGTCCCGCAGTACACTGAAGCTTTCTTT.

V is TRBV5-1 and J is TRBJ1-4, with D possibly matching TRBD1 (5 bases). Per germline, CDR1 SGHRS and CDR2 YFSETQ. The CDR3 has 15 amino acids. V was cut by 0 bases and J by 3 bases, with 9 bases left in between. This chain's CDR3 is CASSLGGAANEKLFF. The CDR3 region has the DNA TGCGCCAGCAGCTTGGGTGGGGCCGCTAATGAAAAACTGTTTTTT.

This CDR3 reads CAIRAGTGANYGYTF. CDR3 bases: TGTGCCATCAGAGCTGGGACAGGAGCTAACTATGGCTACACCTTC. The chain couples TRBV10-3 to TRBJ1-2; 8 nucleotides line up with TRBD1. From germline, CDR1 is ENHRY and CDR2 SYGVKD. The CDR3 runs 15 residues. V shed 6 bases and J 0 bases; nucleotides not matched to a gene: 6.

V gene TRBV18 combines with J gene TRBJ2-6; D might be TRBD1 (6 bases). Trimming pared 1 base from V and 3 bases from J, leaving 10 bases between. CDR3 size: 16 residues. In germline, CDR1 is KGHSH, CDR2 LQKENI. The CDR3 reads CASSPQGVYGANVLTF. CDR3 DNA: TGTGCCAGCTCACCACAGGGGGTCTATGGGGCCAACGTCCTGACTTTC.